Shown below are 30 T cell receptor beta chains from a single sample sequenced in a study of blood T cell repertoires in COVID-19 (dated by TCRdb to 2020 to 2022). Libraries were made using the immunoSEQ multiplex PCR assay. In TCRdb, the immuneACCESS table is reduced to in-frame sequences with V and J assigned. These tables do not hold every clone; where another copy was compared, an unresolved V gene accounts for under half, and the others remain unexplained. Counted in this sample were roughly 73,000 clones; 75% to 80% of them appeared once. Clones ranked in the top ten supply about 16% of the sample. The sample taken for sequencing was peripheral blood. The origin of the receptors is a human donor in a cohort sampled during active COVID-19.

V gene TRBV29-1 combines with J gene TRBJ1-5, with D maybe TRBD1 (6 bases). V shed 8 bases and J shed 0 bases, with 14 bases lying between them. The CDR3 has 14 amino acids. Germline V gene lookup returns CDR1 SQVTM and CDR2 ANQGSEA. CDR3 region: CSYSTGNSNQPQHF. The CDR3 DNA reads as TGCAGCTATTCGACAGGCAATAGCAATCAGCCCCAGCATTTT.

This sequence joins TRBV5-4 and TRBJ1-1; the D gene is possibly TRBD1 (6 bases). V dropped 3 bases and J dropped 1 base, with 13 bases sitting between them. Germline V gives CDR1 SGHNT, CDR2 YYREEE (reference sequence). The CDR3 extends over 15 amino acids. CDR3 region: CASSSGGAQNTEAFF. The CDR3 bases are TGTGCCAGCAGCTCGGGGGGGGCGCAGAACACTGAAGCTTTCTTT.

The chain joins TRBV6-5 to TRBJ2-7; weak D call: TRBD1 (6 bases). CDR1 is MNHEY, CDR2 SVGAGI, per germline. V gave up 7 bases and J gave up 0 bases, with 13 bases separating them. CDR3 size: 14 residues. The CDR3 sequence: CASTLSRGSYEQYF. The CDR3 nucleotides are TGTGCCAGCACTCTTTCCAGGGGCTCCTACGAGCAGTACTTC.

This clone was picked up a small number of times. This chain connects TRBV11-2 to TRBJ2-7; TRBD1 agrees at 11 bases. Trimming at V came to 2 bases and at J to 9 bases, leaving 9 bases not matched to a gene. Looked up from germline, CDR1 is SGHAT and CDR2 is FQNNGV. The CDR3 extends over 15 amino acids. For the CDR3, the DNA is TGTGCCAGCAGCTTATCGACCGGGACAGGGGGTTGGCAGTACTTC. Protein: CASSLSTGTGGWQYF.

This clone appeared a few times. This chain uses TRBV11-2 with TRBJ1-2, with unresolved D. The germline CDR1 and CDR2 sequences are SGHAT and FQNNGV. The V gene lost 3 bases and the J gene lost 6 bases, with 17 bases spanning the gap. The CDR3 runs to 15 residues. In nucleotides, the CDR3 is TGTGCCAGCAGCTTCCTTGGTATCGGGGAGGATGGCTACACCTTC. The encoded protein is CASSFLGIGEDGYTF.

This clone occurred once. The chain has TRBV7-8 and TRBJ2-7, with 7 bases that match TRBD1. Germline lookup yields CDR1 SGHVS and CDR2 FQNEAQ. The CDR3 contains 15 residues. Losses at the gene ends were 5 bases for V and 3 bases for J; bases not matched to a gene: 10. CDR3 bases: TGTGCCAGCAGCAGACCCGGCGACAGGGTCTACGAGCAGTACTTC. Translated, it gives CASSRPGDRVYEQYF.

This clone was counted only a few times. The genes are TRBV10-1 and TRBJ2-2; TRBD2 matches 14 bases. The CDR3 length is 17 residues. The V segment lost 7 bases and the J segment 1 base; nucleotides outside the gene matches: 5. Germline values: CDR1 WNHNN, CDR2 SYGVQD (reference sequence). CDR3 DNA sequence: TGCGCCAGCACTCCCGGACTAGCGGGAGGGAACACCGGGGAGCTGTTTTTT. Its protein product is CASTPGLAGGNTGELFF.

J is TRBJ1-4 and V is TRBV5-1; D is possibly TRBD1 (6 bases). Germline V gene sequence: CDR1 SGHRS, CDR2 YFSETQ. The CDR3 runs 16 residues. The V end lost 4 bases, the J end lost 2 bases, and 15 bases lay between the germline ends. The CDR3 DNA reads TGCGCCAGCAGCGAGGTACAGGGAAGCACTAATGAAAAACTGTTTTTT. Its protein product is CASSEVQGSTNEKLFF.

This chain connects TRBV19 to TRBJ2-7; 11 bases map to TRBD2. The junction had 6 bases not matched to a gene; V was cut back by 6 bases and J by 2 bases. The CDR3 sequence is 15 residues long. In germline, CDR1 is LNHDA, CDR2 SQIVND (reference sequence). This chain's CDR3 is CASRGGLADPYEQYF. CDR3 DNA: TGTGCCAGTAGAGGGGGACTAGCGGATCCCTACGAGCAGTACTTC.

The chain carries TRBV30 and TRBJ2-7; D remains ambiguous. The CDR3 runs 13 residues. V lost 0 bases to trimming and J lost 3 bases, with 9 bases between them. From germline, CDR1 is GTSNPN and CDR2 SVGIG (reference sequence). In nucleotides, the CDR3 is TGTGCCTGGAGTGTTAGGCCTAGCTACGAGCAGTACTTC. Translated, it gives CAWSVRPSYEQYF.

The V and J genes are TRBV30 and TRBJ2-7; tentatively, D is TRBD1 (6 bases). Trimming cost V 0 bases and J 6 bases, with 12 bases left between them. The CDR3 runs to 13 residues. Germline assignment: CDR1 GTSNPN and CDR2 SVGIG (reference sequence). CDR3 nucleotides: TGTGCCTGGAGTGTACTCTCAGGGGTCGAGCAGTACTTC. This codes for CAWSVLSGVEQYF.

This sequence joins TRBV27 and TRBJ2-7; 9 bases are a match to TRBD1. Per the germline V gene, CDR1 is MNHEY and CDR2 is SMNVEV (reference sequence). CDR3 length: 18 residues. V shed 2 bases and J 7 bases; nucleotides not matched to a gene: 18. The CDR3 region is CASSLMGPGTGFSEEQYF. The CDR3 DNA reads TGTGCCAGCAGTTTAATGGGCCCCGGGACAGGGTTTTCGGAGGAGCAGTACTTC.

The genes are TRBV2 and TRBJ2-1, with 7 positions matching TRBD2. The trim removed 7 bases at V and 4 bases at J, leaving 7 bases unmatched. Per the germline V gene, CDR1 is SNHLY and CDR2 is FYNNEI. The CDR3 extends over 14 amino acids. The CDR3 region is CASMRPSGYNEQFF. The CDR3 DNA reads TGTGCCAGCATGCGGCCTAGCGGTTACAATGAGCAGTTCTTC.

The chain joins TRBV6-2 or TRBV6-3 to TRBJ2-3, with D perhaps matching TRBD2 (6 bases). Germline loops: CDR1 MNHEY, CDR2 SVGEGT. Trimming cost V 2 bases and J 6 bases, with 21 bases left between them. This CDR3 has 17 residues. CDR3 sequence: CASSYGGTDRRRDTQYF. CDR3 DNA: TGTGCCAGCAGTTACGGGGGGACTGATCGCCGGCGGGATACGCAGTATTTT.

There are a few counts of this clone. The chain uses TRBV5-4 and TRBJ2-7; D is ambiguous. The germline CDR1 and CDR2 sequences are SGHNT and YYREEE (reference sequence). The CDR3 has 14 residues. Trimming stripped 4 bases from V and 6 bases from J, with 17 bases between. CDR3 nucleotide sequence: TGTGCCAGCAGCCAACCCCCTCACCTTAGCGAGCAGTACTTC. This gives the protein CASSQPPHLSEQYF.

This clone was counted between two and nine times. The chain uses TRBV4-1 and TRBJ2-3; perhaps TRBD1 as D (5 bases). V was cut by 5 bases and J by 4 bases, with 13 bases left in between. CDR3 length equals 14 residues. Germline assignment: CDR1 MGHRA and CDR2 YSYEKL. CDR3 DNA sequence: TGCGCCAGCAGCACCCAGGGCATGGCAGATACGCAGTATTTT. Translating gives CASSTQGMADTQYF.

The V and J genes are TRBV11-3 and TRBJ2-7; 14 bases align to TRBD2. V gave up 6 bases and J gave up 5 bases; unmatched junction bases: 15. The CDR3 length is 18 residues. In germline, CDR1 is SGHNT, CDR2 YENEEA. The CDR3: CASSKGASGLAGGDEQYF. As DNA, the CDR3 is TGTGCCAGCAGTAAAGGGGCCTCAGGACTAGCGGGAGGCGACGAGCAGTACTTC.

The rearrangement uses TRBV6-5 and TRBJ1-2; 12 bases are shared with TRBD1. This CDR3 is 12 amino acids long. The V and J ends lost 10 bases and 8 bases, in that order; junction bases with no gene match: 5. From germline, CDR1 is MNHEY and CDR2 SVGAGI. CDR3 protein: CATGTGGRGYTF. CDR3 nucleotides: TGTGCCACCGGGACAGGGGGCAGGGGCTACACCTTC.

This chain uses TRBV27 with TRBJ2-2; 7 positions agree with TRBD2. Per germline, CDR1 MNHEY and CDR2 SMNVEV (reference sequence). V gave up 3 bases and J gave up 6 bases; unmatched junction bases: 7. The CDR3 loop spans 15 amino acids. CDR3 DNA: TGTGCCAGCAGTTTCGACGGGAGGACTTCCGGGGAGCTGTTTTTT. Encoded protein: CASSFDGRTSGELFF.

The chain links TRBV6-5 to TRBJ2-5; TRBD2 is a possible D gene (6 bases). The germline CDR1 and CDR2 sequences are MNHEY and SVGAGI. V was trimmed by 7 bases and J by 5 bases, leaving 11 bases between them. The CDR3 is 12 residues long. This CDR3 is CASKAAGETQYF. CDR3 DNA: TGTGCCAGCAAGGCCGCGGGGGAGACCCAGTACTTC.

This chain joins TRBV4-2 and TRBJ2-2; a possible D gene is TRBD2 (5 bases). Trimming pared 1 base from V and 5 bases from J, leaving 5 bases between. The CDR3 is made up of 13 amino acids. Germline CDR1 LGHNA, CDR2 YNFKEQ. The CDR3 region has the DNA TGTGCCAGCAGCCAAGGGGAGACCGGGGAGCTGTTTTTT. Translated: CASSQGETGELFF.

This clone was detected only a few times. This chain joins TRBV2 and TRBJ1-6; 9 positions agree with TRBD1. V gave up 7 bases and J gave up 2 bases; unmatched junction bases: 3. The length of the CDR3 is 15 residues. Germline V gene sequence: CDR1 SNHLY, CDR2 FYNNEI. CDR3 in DNA: TGTGCCAGCATGACAGGGGGTGCCTATAATTCACCCCTCCACTTT. Translated: CASMTGGAYNSPLHF.

This chain links TRBV19 with TRBJ1-3, with D tentatively TRBD1 (5 bases). This CDR3 comprises 15 residues. Trimming stripped 6 bases from V and 0 bases from J, with 12 bases between. Germline CDR1 is LNHDA and CDR2 is SQIVND (reference sequence). The CDR3 DNA sequence: TGTGCCAGTAGCGCTACAGGAGACTCTGGAAACACCATATATTTT. The encoded protein is CASSATGDSGNTIYF.

Points on this clone: Different DNA sequences within this sample yield the same CDR3. The chain links TRBV7-2 to TRBJ2-7; 11 positions match TRBD1. Unmatched junction bases numbered 4, after V lost 2 bases and J lost 4 bases. This CDR3 is built from 15 residues. In germline, CDR1 is SGHTA, CDR2 FQGNSA. CDR3 sequence: CASSLSGQGAYEQYF. Here the CDR3 DNA reads TGTGCCAGCAGCTTATCCGGACAGGGGGCTTACGAGCAGTACTTC.

The genes are TRBV29-1 and TRBJ2-5; no clear D. The V end lost 3 bases, the J end lost 1 base, and 9 bases lay between the germline ends. CDR3 length: 13 residues. The germline gives CDR1 SQVTM, CDR2 ANQGSEA. The CDR3 spells CSVDGGFQETQYF. CDR3 bases: TGCAGCGTTGATGGTGGCTTCCAAGAGACCCAGTACTTC.

The chain uses TRBV29-1 and TRBJ2-1; perhaps TRBD2 as D (5 bases). V lost 7 bases and J lost 8, with 12 bases in between. The CDR3 is 11 residues long. CDR1 is SQVTM, CDR2 ANQGSEA, per germline. The CDR3 region is CSGNRGDEQFF. In DNA form, the CDR3 reads TGCAGCGGGAACCGGGGAGATGAGCAGTTCTTC.

The chain is built from TRBV11-1 and TRBJ2-3; 12 bases agree with TRBD2. With 8 bases clipped from V and 2 bases from J, the junction kept 5 bases outside the gene matches. The CDR3 has 15 amino acids. Germline V gene sequence: CDR1 SGHAT, CDR2 FQDESV (reference sequence). The CDR3 here is CASERTSGITDTQYF. The CDR3 DNA reads TGTGCCAGCGAAAGGACTAGCGGGATCACAGATACGCAGTATTTT. The entire variable domain, with the rest obtained from reference TRBV11-1 and TRBJ2-3, is as follows: EAEVAQSPRYKITEKSQAVAFWCDPISGHATLYWYRQILGQGPELLVQFQDESVVDDSQLPKDRFSAERLKGVDSTLKIQPAELGDSAMYLCASERTSGITDTQYFGPGTRLTVL.

The chain has TRBV6-5 and TRBJ1-5, with TRBD1 as a possible D gene (6 bases). The V gene lost 6 bases and the J gene lost 3 bases, with 15 bases spanning the gap. The CDR3 has 15 amino acids. The germline V gene has CDR1 MNHEY and CDR2 SVGAGI. CDR3 nucleotide sequence: TGTGCCAGCAGCCACAGGGACGGGGTCAATCAGCCCCAGCATTTT. Translation: CASSHRDGVNQPQHF.

CDR3 sequence: CSVGDRSSGNTIYF. CDR3 bases: TGCAGCGTCGGGGACAGGTCCTCTGGAAACACCATATATTTT. The chain carries TRBV29-1 and TRBJ1-3; TRBD1 aligns across 8 bases. The germline V gene encodes CDR1 SQVTM and CDR2 ANQGSEA. After removal of 6 bases from V and 0 bases from J, the junction contained 4 bases not matched to a gene. This CDR3 is 14 amino acids long.

The V call is TRBV7-9, the J call TRBJ1-5, with D perhaps TRBD1 (5 bases). The CDR3 is made up of 17 amino acids. The germline V gene has CDR1 SEHNR and CDR2 FQNEAQ (reference sequence). The germline V and J ends were trimmed by 0 bases and 5 bases, with 17 bases remaining between them. The DNA of the CDR3 is TGTGCCAGCAGCTTAGCGGTTAGTTTGACAGAGTATCAGCCCCAGCATTTT. Translation: CASSLAVSLTEYQPQHF.